Sequencing of this T cell receptor (beta chain) was carried out in a study of CD8 T cell repertoires and HIV-1 epitope variants. For the study at large: Twenty-five autologous and known Gag and Nef epitope variant peptides each stimulated T cells separately.

The data were produced by immunoSEQ multiplex PCR, yet TCRdb's version contains in-frame clones alone and is incomplete. The sample lists some 100,000 clones, 60% to 80% occurring once. The germline gives CDR1 SGHRS, CDR2 YFSETQ. The CDR3 extends over 12 amino acids. The ends were cut back, 0 bases at V and 0 bases at J, with 0 bases in the middle. The sample consisted of uncultured baseline CD8+ T cells from peripheral blood mononuclear cells (PBMCs). The clonotype was recovered from a male donor with HIV. The chain has TRBV5-1 and TRBJ2-5, with D hard to call. The DNA of the CDR3 is TGCGCCAGCAGCTTGGACCAAGAGACCCAGTACTTC. Translating gives CASSLDQETQYF.